What follows are 25 T cell receptor beta chains derived from one specimen sequenced in a study of T-cell memory formation after mild COVID-19. TCRdb independently ran MiXCR on the 5' RACE reads; one entry per CDR3 protein. This sample has 300,000 to 350,000 distinct CDR3 sequences, with less than 20% found just once. The sequencing input was PBMCs or a T cell subset sorted from them (not recorded which). These receptors all come from a man between 18 and 29 years old who had mild COVID-19 (a few samples of this study predate the infection). Cell type and time point are not known.

The chain has TRBV21-1 and TRBJ2-2; the DNA was not used to check the table's D call, TRBD1. TRBV21-1 is termed a pseudogene. The CDR3 is made up of 17 amino acids. The DNA for the CDR3 is TGTGCCAGCAGCAACAGGGAGACCTCCGAACGAGCCGGGGAGCTGTTTTTT. Amino acids: CASSNRETSERAGELFF.

This clonotype occurred a few times. The rearrangement joins TRBV4-2 to TRBJ1-6; 10 nucleotides align to TRBD1. Per germline, CDR1 LGHNA and CDR2 YNFKEQ. The CDR3 spans 18 residues. With V trimmed by 4 bases and J by 8 bases, 14 bases remained unmatched. The CDR3 region has the DNA TGTGCCAGCAGCCCCTTACCCAGACAGGGGGCCCGCCATTCACCCCTCCACTTT. Amino acids: CASSPLPRQGARHSPLHF.

This clonotype was recorded many times. The chain has TRBV28 and TRBJ2-7, with no clear D. Germline values: CDR1 MDHEN, CDR2 SYDVKM. This CDR3 contains 12 residues. Trimming stripped 0 bases from V and 3 bases from J, with 3 bases between. The CDR3 bases are TGTGCCAGCAGTTTATGGGGCTACGAGCAGTACGTC. It translates to CASSLWGYEQYV.

CDR3 in amino acids: CASSIGGTGYTEAFF. The CDR3 DNA reads TGTGCCAGCAGCATCGGTGGGACAGGGTACACTGAAGCTTTCTTT. This sequence joins TRBV7-8 and TRBJ1-1; 9 bases match TRBD1. CDR3 size: 15 residues. J gave up 3 bases and V 5 bases, and 7 bases lay outside the gene matches. Germline assignment: CDR1 SGHVS and CDR2 FQNEAQ.

This clonotype came up a few times. This chain connects TRBV20-1 to TRBJ2-5, with 8 positions matching TRBD2. This CDR3 spans 14 amino acids. Germline CDR1 is DFQATT and CDR2 is SNEGSKA (reference sequence). Losses at the gene ends were 3 bases for V and 9 bases for J; bases not matched to a gene: 12. The CDR3 DNA follows: TGCAGTGCTAGCGGCTCGGGGGGGGGAGGGCCCCAGTACTTC. As protein: CSASGSGGGGPQYF.

This clonotype was counted a few times. This chain uses TRBV2 with TRBJ2-1; 8 nucleotides agree with TRBD1. V trimming: 8 bases; J trimming: 4 bases; junction bases outside the gene matches: 10. The CDR3 loop spans 15 amino acids. Germline CDR1 SNHLY, CDR2 FYNNEI. CDR3 nucleotides: TGTGCCAGCGACTCCGGGACAGGTTCTTACAATGAGCAGTTCTTC. It is translated as CASDSGTGSYNEQFF.

This clonotype was recorded a few times. The chain carries TRBV20-1 and TRBJ2-7; no clear D. There are 13 residues in the CDR3. V lost 3 bases and J 1 base, leaving 10 bases between the germline ends. CDR1 is DFQATT and CDR2 is SNEGSKA in the germline V gene (reference sequence). The CDR3 coding sequence is TGCAGTGCTAGGGACCTAGGGTCCTACGAGCAGTACTTC. Its protein is CSARDLGSYEQYF.

Only a few counts were recorded for this clonotype. This chain uses TRBV12-3 or TRBV12-4 with TRBJ2-7; TRBD1 aligns across 12 bases. The CDR3 is 17 residues long. Trimming at V came to 5 bases and at J to 2 bases, leaving 10 bases not matched to a gene. CDR3 nucleotide sequence: TGTGCCAGCAGTAGTACACCGGGACAGGGGGCGGCCTACGAGCAGTACTTC. Translated: CASSSTPGQGAAYEQYF.

A few counts support this clonotype. The chain joins TRBV5-8 to TRBJ1-5, with 8 nucleotides matching TRBD1. The CDR3 is made up of 16 amino acids. The V gene's germline CDR1 is SGHTS and CDR2 YDEGEE. V lost 4 bases to trimming and J lost 6 bases; unmatched junction nucleotides: 12. CDR3 loop: CASSRGTGGSGQPQHF. DNA for the CDR3: TGTGCCAGCAGCCGGGGCACAGGGGGGTCGGGTCAGCCCCAGCATTTT.

The chain employs TRBV24-1 and TRBJ2-1, with TRBD1 matching over 8 bases. Germline V CDR1 and CDR2: KGHDR, SFDVKD. CDR3 length: 15 residues. V dropped 4 bases and J dropped 8; count of bases not matched to a gene: 9. The CDR3, as DNA: TGTGCCACCAGTGACCCCCGGGCAGGGGGCGATGAGCAGTTCTTC. Its translation: CATSDPRAGGDEQFF.

In this sample, this clonotype turned up a few times. V gene TRBV6-5 combines with J gene TRBJ2-1, with TRBD2 matching 7 bases. Germline lookup yields CDR1 MNHEY and CDR2 SVGAGI. The V and J ends lost 4 bases and 4 bases, in that order; junction bases with no gene match: 13. CDR3 length equals 17 residues. CDR3 loop: CASSSPSGQGRYNEQFF. The CDR3 bases are TGTGCCAGCAGTTCCCCTAGCGGCCAAGGGAGATACAATGAGCAGTTCTTC.

This clonotype was seen just once. Germline and junction disagree at one end, which may indicate a read error. This rearrangement joins TRBV6-6 to TRBJ1-5; TRBD1 aligns across 7 bases. The germline V gene has CDR1 MNHNY and CDR2 SVGAGI (reference sequence). The CDR3 extends over 17 amino acids. CDR3 sequence (DNA): TGTGCCAGCACCAACCAGGGGGTGGGGGTGAGGCATCATCCCCAGCATTTT. This codes for CASTNQGVGVRHHPQHF.

This clonotype was seen more than once but under ten times. The chain employs TRBV5-1 and TRBJ2-7; no firm D call. Trimming took 0 bases from V and 5 from J, leaving 9 bases between them. Per the germline V gene, CDR1 is SGHRS and CDR2 is YFSETQ. There are 13 residues in the CDR3. CDR3 protein: CASSLVLWDEQYF. CDR3 nucleotides: TGCGCCAGCAGCTTGGTGTTGTGGGACGAGCAGTACTTC.

This clonotype appeared a few times. The chain couples TRBV4-3 to TRBJ2-1, with D uncertain. Germline CDR1 and CDR2: LGHNA and YSLEER. The CDR3 is made up of 14 amino acids. V lost 0 bases and J 4 bases, leaving 7 bases between the germline ends. The CDR3 loop is CASSQESVYNEQFF. The CDR3 DNA follows: TGCGCCAGCAGCCAAGAATCAGTGTACAATGAGCAGTTCTTC.

The gene calls are TRBV7-9 and TRBJ1-1; perhaps TRBD1 as D (6 bases). This CDR3 comprises 12 residues. Trimming removed 10 bases at V and 1 base at J, with 10 bases between. CDR1 and CDR2 from the germline V gene are SEHNR and FQNEAQ (reference sequence). In DNA, the CDR3 is TGTGCCACTCAGGGGAGGAACACTGAAGCTTTCTTT. It translates to CATQGRNTEAFF. The full variable domain, with the rest looked up from reference TRBV7-9 and TRBJ1-1, is DTGVSQNPRHKITKRGQNVTFRCDPISEHNRLYWYRQTLGQGPEFLTYFQNEAQLEKSRLLSDRFSAERPKGSFSTLEIQRTEQGDSAMYLCATQGRNTEAFFGQGTRLTVV.

The rearrangement joins TRBV7-9 to TRBJ1-1; D uncertain. The CDR3 has 12 residues. Looked up from germline, CDR1 is SEHNR and CDR2 is FQNEAQ (reference sequence). The V gene lost 3 bases and the J gene lost 8 bases, with 10 bases spanning the gap. The CDR3 DNA reads as TGTGCCAGCAGCTTTTATCCCATGGAAGCTTTCTTT. Translated: CASSFYPMEAFF.

In this sample, this clonotype turned up a few times. The genes are TRBV7-9 and TRBJ1-3; TRBD1 agrees at 8 bases. The junction had 15 bases not matched to a gene; V was cut back by 5 bases and J by 9 bases. Germline V gene data show CDR1 as SEHNR and CDR2 as FQNEAQ (reference sequence). The CDR3 is 16 amino acids. The CDR3 bases are TGTGCCAGCAGCAGCGGGGACAGGTCTCGGTTGGGCACCATATATTTT. The encoded protein is CASSSGDRSRLGTIYF.

This clonotype has more than one count but fewer than ten. The V call is TRBV15, the J call TRBJ2-7; tentatively, D is TRBD2 (6 bases). V dropped 2 bases and J dropped 2 bases, with 19 bases sitting between them. The germline V gene has CDR1 LNHNV and CDR2 YYDKDF (reference sequence). The CDR3 is 17 amino acids. The CDR3 nucleotides read TGTGCCACCAGCAGAAACAATTGGGGGGTACCGCCCTACGAGCAGTACGTC. Translating gives CATSRNNWGVPPYEQYV.

The chain uses TRBV7-8 and TRBJ1-3, with a possible D match to TRBD1 (5 bases). V lost 5 bases and J 2 bases, leaving 28 bases between the germline ends. The germline gives CDR1 SGHVS, CDR2 FQNEAQ. This CDR3 has 20 residues. CDR3 in DNA: TGTGCCAGCAGCGGGACCGTCTGGGTGGAGGGTATCAACCCTGGAAACACCATATATTTT. Translation gives CASSGTVWVEGINPGNTIYF.

The rearrangement joins TRBV11-3 to TRBJ2-2; D remains unclear. This CDR3 is 13 amino acids long. CDR1 SGHNT and CDR2 YENEEA come from the germline V gene. The V and J ends lost 3 bases and 7 bases respectively, with 9 bases between them. CDR3 sequence reads: CASSFELGGELFF. CDR3 nucleotides: TGTGCCAGCAGCTTCGAGCTAGGCGGGGAGCTGTTTTTT.

This clonotype turned up a few times. The chain is built from TRBV7-9 and TRBJ1-2, with TRBD1 as a possible D gene (5 bases). Looked up from germline, CDR1 is SEHNR and CDR2 is FQNEAQ (reference sequence). CDR3 length: 15 amino acids. Trimming shortened V by 0 bases and J by 4 bases, and 12 bases separated the two germline ends. CDR3 sequence reads: CASSLAVWDVYGYTF. The CDR3 nucleotides read TGTGCCAGCAGCTTAGCGGTGTGGGACGTCTATGGCTACACCTTC.

This clonotype was picked up a small number of times. The V call is TRBV15, the J call TRBJ2-5, with TRBD2 matching over 7 bases. J lost 1 base, V lost 6 bases, and 8 bases had no gene match. The CDR3 is 15 amino acids. Germline V gene sequence: CDR1 LNHNV, CDR2 YYDKDF (reference sequence). The CDR3 reads CATSGGGEGQETQYF. The CDR3 DNA reads TGTGCCACCAGTGGCGGGGGTGAAGGCCAAGAGACCCAGTACTTC. The whole variable domain, filled in from reference TRBV15 and TRBJ2-5, reads DAMVIQNPRYQVTQFGKPVTLSCSQTLNHNVMYWYQQKSSQAPKLLFHYYDKDFNNEADTPDNFQSRRPNTSFCFLDIRSPGLGDTAMYLCATSGGGEGQETQYFGPGTRLLVL.

The J gene is TRBJ1-2, the V gene TRBV7-2; no firm D call. This CDR3 spans 15 amino acids. Trimming removed 8 bases from V and 2 bases from J, with 18 bases in between. Germline V gene data show CDR1 as SGHTA and CDR2 as FQGNSA. CDR3 DNA sequence: TGTGCCAGCTCCGGAGTCCCGGGGTTGAACTATGGCTACACCTTC. Translated: CASSGVPGLNYGYTF. The full variable domain, rest sourced from reference TRBV7-2 and TRBJ1-2, is GAGVSQSPSNKVTEKGKDVELRCDPISGHTALYWYRQSLGQGLEFLIYFQGNSAPDKSGLPSDRFSAERTGGSVSTLTIQRTQQEDSAVYLCASSGVPGLNYGYTFGSGTRLTVV.

This clonotype was seen a few times. The chain employs TRBV7-8 and TRBJ2-1; 11 bases fit TRBD1. The CDR3 covers 15 residues. The germline V gene has CDR1 SGHVS and CDR2 FQNEAQ. Trimming removed 5 bases from V and 4 bases from J; junction bases left unmatched: 4. The CDR3 spells CASSAGTGGYNEQFF. The CDR3 bases are TGTGCCAGCAGCGCAGGGACAGGGGGTTACAATGAGCAGTTCTTC.

This chain links TRBV12-3 or TRBV12-4 with TRBJ1-1; TRBD1 is a possible D gene (5 bases). The ends were cut back, 5 bases at V and 6 bases at J, with 10 bases in the middle. This CDR3 is 12 amino acids long. In DNA, the CDR3 is TGTGCCAGCAGTCATCAGGGACCTGAAGCTTTCTTT. It codes for CASSHQGPEAFF.